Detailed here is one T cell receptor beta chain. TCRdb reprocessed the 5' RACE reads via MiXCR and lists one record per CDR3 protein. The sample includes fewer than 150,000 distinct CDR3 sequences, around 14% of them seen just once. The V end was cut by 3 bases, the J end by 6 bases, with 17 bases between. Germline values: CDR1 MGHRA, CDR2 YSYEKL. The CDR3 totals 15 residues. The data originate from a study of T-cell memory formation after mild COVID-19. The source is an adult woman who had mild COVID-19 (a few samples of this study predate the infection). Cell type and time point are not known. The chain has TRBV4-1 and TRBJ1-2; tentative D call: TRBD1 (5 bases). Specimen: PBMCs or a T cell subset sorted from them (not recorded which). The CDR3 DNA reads TGCGCCAGCAGCCATGGGGGTGGGGGATCGGATGGCTACACCTTC. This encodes CASSHGGGGSDGYTF.